The clone carrying this T cell receptor (beta chain) was observed many times. TCRdb processed the 5' RACE reads anew with MiXCR; each CDR3 protein has one entry. This table has about 63,000 distinct CDR3 sequences, roughly 17% appearing once. CDR3 size: 12 residues. V lost 4 bases, J lost 7 bases, and 9 bases lay in between. Germline CDR1 KGHDR, CDR2 SFDVKD. The data originate from a study of T cells of healthy individuals. The receptor was derived from a human donor in good health. The rearrangement joins TRBV24-1 to TRBJ1-2; possible D gene TRBD1, 5 bases. In DNA, the CDR3 is TGTGCCACCAGTGACGGGACGGCTGGCTACACCTTC. Translating gives CATSDGTAGYTF.